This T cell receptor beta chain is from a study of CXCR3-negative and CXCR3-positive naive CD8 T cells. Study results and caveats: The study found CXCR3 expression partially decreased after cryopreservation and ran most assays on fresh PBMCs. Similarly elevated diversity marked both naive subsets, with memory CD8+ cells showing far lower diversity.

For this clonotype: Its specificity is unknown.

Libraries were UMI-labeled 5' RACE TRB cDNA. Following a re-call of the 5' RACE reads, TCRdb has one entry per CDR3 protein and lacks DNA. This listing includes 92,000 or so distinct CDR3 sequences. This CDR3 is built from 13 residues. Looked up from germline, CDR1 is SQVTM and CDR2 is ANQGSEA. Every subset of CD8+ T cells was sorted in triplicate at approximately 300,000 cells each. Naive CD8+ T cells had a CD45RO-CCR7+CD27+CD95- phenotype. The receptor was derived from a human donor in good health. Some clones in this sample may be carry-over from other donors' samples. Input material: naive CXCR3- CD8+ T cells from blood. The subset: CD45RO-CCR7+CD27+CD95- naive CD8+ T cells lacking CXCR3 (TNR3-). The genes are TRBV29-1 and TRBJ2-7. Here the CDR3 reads CSVVVASAYEQYF.